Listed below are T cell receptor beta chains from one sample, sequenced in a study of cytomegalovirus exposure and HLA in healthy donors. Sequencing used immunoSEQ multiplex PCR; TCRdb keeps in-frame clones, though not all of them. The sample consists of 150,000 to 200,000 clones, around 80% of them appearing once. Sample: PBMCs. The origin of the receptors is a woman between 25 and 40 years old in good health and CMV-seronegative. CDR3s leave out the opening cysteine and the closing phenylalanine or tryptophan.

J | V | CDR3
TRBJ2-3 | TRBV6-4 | ASSVELAGWQGTQY
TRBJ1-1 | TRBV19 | ASSIEAGLTTEAF
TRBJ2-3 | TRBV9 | ASSTRQGLGTDTQY
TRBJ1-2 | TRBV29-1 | SVAALTANYGYT
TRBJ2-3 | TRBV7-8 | ASSSGLAGTDTQY
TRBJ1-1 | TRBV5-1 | ASSSGQGGNTEAF
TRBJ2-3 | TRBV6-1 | ASSALPNRGYGTDTQY
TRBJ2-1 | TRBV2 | ASSSGGSSYNEQF
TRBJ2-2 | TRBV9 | ASSVGGSNTGELF
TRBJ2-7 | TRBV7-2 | ASSLAFPSSYEQY
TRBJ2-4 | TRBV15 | ATSRDMGTGGNIQY
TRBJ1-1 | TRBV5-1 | ASSSRGRGNTEAF
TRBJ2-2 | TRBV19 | ASRKGAGELF
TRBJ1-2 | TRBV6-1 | ASSEGTAYGYT
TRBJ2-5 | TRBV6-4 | ASIRDRGFQETQY
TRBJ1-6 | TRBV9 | ASSVVAGNSPLH
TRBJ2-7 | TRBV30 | AWSVPQQGAYEQY
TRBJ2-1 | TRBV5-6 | ASSPGQGYNEQF
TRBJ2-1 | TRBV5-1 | ASSLQASGPNNEQF
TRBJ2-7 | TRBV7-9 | ASSSDLSYEQY
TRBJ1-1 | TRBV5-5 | ASSLVGTGTMNTEAF
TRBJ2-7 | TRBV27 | ASTPAGQGAGEQY
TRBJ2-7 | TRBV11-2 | ASRLAGGRLEQY